The 19 T cell receptor beta chains in this list originate from one sample, sequenced in a study of CD8+ T cells in alopecia areata. Treatment: oral pan-JAK inhibitor, 5-10 mg twice daily. In each case, RNA was isolated and then reverse transcribed into cDNA as the sequencing template. The data were produced by immunoSEQ multiplex PCR, yet TCRdb's version contains in-frame clones alone and is incomplete. The sample yields under 250,000 clones, more than 60% seen once. This specimen was CD4+ T cells sorted from blood, taken around week 42, from a patient treated with tofacitinib. These TCRs come from a human donor with alopecia areata.

The chain links TRBV7-2 to TRBJ1-2, with no clear D. The germline V gene encodes CDR1 SGHTA and CDR2 FQGNSA. V dropped 5 bases and J dropped 1 base, with 11 bases sitting between them. This CDR3 region has 14 residues. The CDR3 region has the DNA TGTGCCAGCAGCCGAGGAGGAAGTAACTATGGCTACACCTTC. Translating it yields CASSRGGSNYGYTF.

The chain joins TRBV29-1 to TRBJ2-5, with D perhaps being TRBD1 or TRBD2 (6 bases each). Trimming took 1 base from V and 9 from J, leaving 18 bases between them. CDR1 is SQVTM, CDR2 ANQGSEA, per germline. CDR3 length: 14 amino acids. CDR3 in DNA: TGCAGCGTTGAAGTTCGGAGGGGGGCTGAGGCCCAGTACTTC. This translates into CSVEVRRGAEAQYF. Full variable domain (outside the CDR3, taken from reference TRBV29-1 and TRBJ2-5): SAVISQKPSRDICQRGTSLTIQCQVDSQVTMMFWYRQQPGQSLTLIATANQGSEATYESGFVIDKFPISRPNLTFSTLTVSNMSPEDSSIYLCSVEVRRGAEAQYFGPGTRLLVL.

This clone showed up just a few times. The V and J genes are TRBV30 and TRBJ1-1, with D possibly being TRBD1 (6 bases). CDR3 length equals 14 residues. Germline V gives CDR1 GTSNPN, CDR2 SVGIG (reference sequence). V lost 4 bases and J 4 bases, leaving 16 bases between the germline ends. CDR3 residues: CAWTLTGKVTEAFF. The CDR3 region has the DNA TGTGCCTGGACCCTAACAGGGAAGGTCACTGAAGCTTTCTTT.

V is TRBV14 and J is TRBJ1-6; D is unresolved. CDR1 SGHDN and CDR2 FVKESK come from the germline V gene. Trimming removed 1 base from V and 10 bases from J, with 8 bases in between. The CDR3 length is 13 residues. The CDR3 DNA reads as TGTGCCAGCAGCCAAGTCTCGGGCTCACCCCTCCACTTT. It yields the protein CASSQVSGSPLHF.

This sequence joins TRBV7-2 and TRBJ2-2, with TRBD2 identical over 10 bases. V lost 5 bases, J lost 6 bases, and 12 bases stayed unmatched. This CDR3 contains 17 residues. CDR1 SGHTA and CDR2 FQGNSA come from the germline V gene. The CDR3 protein is CASSPETLAGVAGELFF. CDR3 sequence (DNA): TGTGCCAGCAGCCCCGAAACTCTAGCGGGGGTTGCCGGGGAGCTGTTTTTT. Using reference TRBV7-2 and TRBJ2-2 for the parts outside the CDR3, the full variable domain is GAGVSQSPSNKVTEKGKDVELRCDPISGHTALYWYRQSLGQGLEFLIYFQGNSAPDKSGLPSDRFSAERTGGSVSTLTIQRTQQEDSAVYLCASSPETLAGVAGELFFGEGSRLTVL.

This chain connects TRBV18 to TRBJ2-7, with D perhaps matching TRBD1 (6 bases). The CDR3 extends over 13 amino acids. Germline V gene lookup returns CDR1 KGHSH and CDR2 LQKENI. V lost 3 bases and J lost 6, with 12 bases in between. CDR3 in DNA: TGTGCCAGCTCACCCTACAGGGACCGCGAGCAGTACTTC. Translated: CASSPYRDREQYF.

Concerning this clone itself: One end of the junction does not line up with germline, which may come from a read error. The chain is built from TRBV15 and TRBJ2-5; D may match TRBD1 or TRBD2 (5 bases each). The CDR3 totals 15 residues. Germline CDR1 and CDR2: LNHNV and YYDKDF (reference sequence). CDR3 in DNA: TGTGCCGCCAGCAGTATTTCGGGACGGCAAGAGACCCAGTACTTC. The encoded protein is CAASSISGRQETQYF.

The J gene is TRBJ2-1, the V gene TRBV2; TRBD2 matches 7 bases. The J segment lost 9 bases and the V segment lost 2 bases, leaving 10 bases of the junction unmatched. Germline V lookup: CDR1 SNHLY, CDR2 FYNNEI. The CDR3 consists of 15 residues. CDR3 in amino acids: CASSEFGLGISEQFF. The CDR3 region has the DNA TGTGCCAGCAGTGAATTTGGACTAGGTATAAGTGAGCAGTTCTTC.

The genes are TRBV6-4 and TRBJ2-2; D unclear. The V gene lost 6 bases and the J gene lost 4 bases, with 9 bases spanning the gap. Germline V CDR1 and CDR2: MRHNA, SNTAGT. CDR3 length: 13 amino acids. For the CDR3, the DNA is TGTGCCAGCAGCCCACAACCCACCGGGGAGCTGTTTTTT. Translating it yields CASSPQPTGELFF.

The chain carries TRBV19 and TRBJ2-1, with 8 nucleotides matching TRBD1. The CDR3 runs to 14 residues. The germline V gene has CDR1 LNHDA and CDR2 SQIVND (reference sequence). The trim removed 5 bases at V and 12 bases at J, leaving 12 bases unmatched. The chain's CDR3 is CASSGSQGARGQFF. For the CDR3, the DNA is TGTGCCAGTAGTGGGAGCCAGGGGGCAAGGGGGCAGTTCTTC.

This chain joins TRBV5-5 and TRBJ1-2, with TRBD1 matching 9 bases. The CDR3 sequence is 15 residues long. Losses at the gene ends were 4 bases for V and 7 bases for J; bases not matched to a gene: 11. Germline V gene sequence: CDR1 SGHKS, CDR2 YYEKEE (reference sequence). The CDR3 region has the DNA TGTGCCAGCAGCGCCACAACCGGGACAGGGTTTGGCTACACCTTC. Its translation is CASSATTGTGFGYTF.

This rearrangement joins TRBV2 to TRBJ2-5, with D perhaps TRBD1 or TRBD2 (6 bases each). Between the trimmed V and J ends, which lost 3 bases and 7 bases, there was a span of 18 bases. Germline lookup yields CDR1 SNHLY and CDR2 FYNNEI. This CDR3 is 15 amino acids long. The CDR3 protein is CASSDRGGPTGTQYF. The CDR3 DNA is TGTGCCAGCAGTGATCGAGGGGGGCCGACGGGGACCCAGTACTTC.

The V and J genes are TRBV6-5 and TRBJ2-3; D is perhaps TRBD2 (7 bases). V was shortened by 6 bases and J by 6 bases, with 16 bases between the two germline ends. Germline V gene sequence: CDR1 MNHEY, CDR2 SVGAGI. The CDR3 runs 14 residues. The CDR3 nucleotides are TGTGCCAGCAGCCTCGGGGGGCCCTATGATACGCAGTATTTT. Protein: CASSLGGPYDTQYF.

This clone was detected once. This chain joins TRBV27 and TRBJ2-1; weak D call: TRBD1 (5 bases). V was clipped by 1 base and J by 5 bases, with 18 bases between them. CDR1 is MNHEY and CDR2 is SMNVEV in the germline V gene (reference sequence). The CDR3 is 17 residues long. For the CDR3, the DNA is TGTGCCAGCAGTTTATGGGGTTCAGGGATCGGCAACAATGAGCAGTTCTTC. The encoded protein is CASSLWGSGIGNNEQFF.

V gene TRBV11-2 combines with J gene TRBJ1-1, with D uncertain. The CDR3 covers 13 residues. With 1 base removed from V and 4 bases from J, the gap between germline ends came to 7 bases. Germline CDR1 is SGHAT and CDR2 is FQNNGV. The CDR3 region is CASSLGDPTEAFF. The CDR3 nucleotides read TGTGCCAGCAGCTTAGGGGATCCCACTGAAGCTTTCTTT.

Here the CDR3 DNA reads TGTGCCAGCAGCTACGACAGGGGGACTGATAGGTACTTC. Translation: CASSYDRGTDRYF. The rearrangement uses TRBV5-6 and TRBJ2-4, with TRBD1 matching 9 bases. Germline assignment: CDR1 SGHDT and CDR2 YYEEEE. This CDR3 contains 13 residues. Trimming removed 3 bases from V and 15 bases from J; junction bases left unmatched: 10.

The chain is built from TRBV23-1 and TRBJ1-6, with D unresolved. TRBV23-1 is an ORF, and what it does is uncertain. CDR3 length equals 16 residues. V lost 10 bases, J lost 2 bases, and 18 bases lay in between. CDR3: CATDLGHGPYNSPLHF. The CDR3 DNA sequence: TGCGCCACCGACCTTGGGCATGGCCCCTATAATTCACCCCTCCACTTT.

This clone was seen a handful of times. The chain recombines TRBV29-1 with TRBJ1-4; TRBD1 matches 9 bases. V trimming: 4 bases; J trimming: 6 bases; junction bases outside the gene matches: 9. The CDR3 has 15 residues. In germline, CDR1 is SQVTM, CDR2 ANQGSEA. This CDR3 is CSVGGPGQGYEKLFF. CDR3 DNA: TGCAGCGTTGGGGGACCGGGACAGGGATATGAAAAACTGTTTTTT.

A few counts support this clone. The CDR3 sequence is CASTERENSPLHF. In DNA form, the CDR3 reads TGTGCCAGTACCGAACGAGAAAATTCACCCCTCCACTTT. The rearrangement joins TRBV19 to TRBJ1-6; D remains ambiguous. This CDR3 contains 13 residues. V dropped 7 bases and J dropped 7 bases, with 11 bases sitting between them. Germline-derived CDR1 and CDR2 are LNHDA and SQIVND (reference sequence). Full variable domain (rest looked up from reference TRBV19 and TRBJ1-6): DGGITQSPKYLFRKEGQNVTLSCEQNLNHDAMYWYRQDPGQGLRLIYYSQIVNDFQKGDIAEGYSVSREKKESFPLTVTSAQKNPTAFYLCASTERENSPLHFGNGTRLTVT.